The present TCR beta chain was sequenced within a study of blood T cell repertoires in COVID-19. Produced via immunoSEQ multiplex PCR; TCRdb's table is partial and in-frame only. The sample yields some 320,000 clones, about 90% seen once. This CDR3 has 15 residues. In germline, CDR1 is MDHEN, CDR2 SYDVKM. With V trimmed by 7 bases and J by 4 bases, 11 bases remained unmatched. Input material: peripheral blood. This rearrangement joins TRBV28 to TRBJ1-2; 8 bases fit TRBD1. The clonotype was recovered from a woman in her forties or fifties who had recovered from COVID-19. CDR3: CASISGQGATYGYTF. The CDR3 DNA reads TGTGCCAGCATCTCCGGGCAGGGGGCGACCTATGGCTACACCTTC.